What follows are 17 T cell receptor beta chains derived from one specimen sequenced in a study of vaccination effects on CD4 cells after COVID-19. Their antigens are not known. Measured with immunoSEQ multiplex PCR; TCRdb has only the in-frame clones, and not every one. The repertoire holds 35,000 to 45,000 clones, with 76% as singletons. Scientists isolated CD4+ T cells after an approximately 11-day culture period ended. Their SARS-CoV-2 infection, verified by PCR, occurred between March and December 2020. Two-dose vaccination with either BNT162b2 or mRNA-1273 was given to the participants. The sample consisted of CD4+ T cells from PBMCs cultured without peptide, taken after COVID-19 vaccination. The receptors derive from a human donor who had a prior SARS-CoV-2 infection.

This sequence joins TRBV13 and TRBJ2-7, with 12 bases lining up with TRBD2. V was pared by 4 bases and J by 4 bases, with 5 bases of the junction left unmatched. Germline CDR1 reads PRHDT; CDR2 reads FYEKMQ (reference sequence). There are 15 residues in the CDR3. CDR3 in amino acids: CASSSLTSGRYEQYF. The CDR3 DNA sequence: TGTGCCAGCAGCTCCCTCACTAGCGGGAGGTACGAGCAGTACTTC.

This clone has a handful of counts. The chain combines TRBV4-2 with TRBJ1-6; D is undetermined. Deletions cut 0 bases from V and 8 bases from J, with 8 bases between. CDR3 length: 14 residues. Germline CDR1 LGHNA, CDR2 YNFKEQ. CDR3 nucleotides: TGTGCCAGCAGCCAAGATTCTGCGGATTCACCCCTCCACTTT. Translating it yields CASSQDSADSPLHF.

Only one count was recorded for this clone. V gene TRBV7-2 combines with J gene TRBJ1-2; D perhaps matches TRBD1 (5 bases). The CDR3 is 15 residues long. V was pared by 1 base and J by 1 base, with 10 bases between. Germline assignment: CDR1 SGHTA and CDR2 FQGNSA. CDR3 DNA: TGTGCCAGCAGCTTAGTAGTGCAGGGTAACTATGGCTACACCTTC. Protein sequence: CASSLVVQGNYGYTF. The entire variable domain, with the rest obtained from reference TRBV7-2 and TRBJ1-2, is as follows: GAGVSQSPSNKVTEKGKDVELRCDPISGHTALYWYRQSLGQGLEFLIYFQGNSAPDKSGLPSDRFSAERTGGSVSTLTIQRTQQEDSAVYLCASSLVVQGNYGYTFGSGTRLTVV.

This clone was seen only a few times. The rearrangement uses TRBV21-1 and TRBJ1-6. TRBV21-1 has pseudogene status. CDR3 length: 15 residues. The CDR3 DNA is TGTGCCAGCAGCAAAGAAACCTGGGGTAATTCACCCCTCCACTTT. Protein: CASSKETWGNSPLHF.

The chain has TRBV11-1 and TRBJ2-2; D uncertain. The CDR3 runs to 13 residues. V was pared by 5 bases and J by 6 bases, with 10 bases between. Germline CDR1 and CDR2: SGHAT and FQDESV (reference sequence). The CDR3 here is CASSRNFAGELFF. The DNA for the CDR3 is TGTGCCAGCAGCCGTAACTTTGCCGGGGAGCTGTTTTTT.

The table lists this clone with a few counts. The chain carries TRBV9 and TRBJ2-1; 8 bases agree with TRBD2. V lost 3 bases and J lost 4; bases outside the gene matches: 6. Germline V lookup: CDR1 SGDLS, CDR2 YYNGEE. The CDR3 contains 15 residues. The CDR3 is CASSADGGGYNEQFF. In DNA, the CDR3 is TGTGCCAGCAGCGCTGACGGGGGGGGATACAATGAGCAGTTCTTC.

The CDR3 DNA sequence: TGTGCCAGTAGTATTACATCGGCGGGGGTGCAAGAGACCCAGTACTTC. Protein: CASSITSAGVQETQYF. This chain joins TRBV19 and TRBJ2-5; TRBD2 matches 7 bases. Germline assignment: CDR1 LNHDA and CDR2 SQIVND (reference sequence). J was trimmed by 2 bases and V by 3 bases; bases with no gene match: 9. The CDR3 is 16 residues long.

The V call is TRBV10-3, the J call TRBJ1-6; D is perhaps TRBD1 (6 bases). Germline CDR1 ENHRY, CDR2 SYGVKD. This CDR3 comprises 12 residues. Trimming removed 4 bases from V and 14 bases from J, with 12 bases in between. CDR3: CAISAEGGTLHF. The CDR3 nucleotides read TGTGCCATCAGTGCGGAGGGGGGAACCCTCCACTTT.

The chain joins TRBV3-1 (or the pseudogene TRBV3-2) to TRBJ1-2; no clear D gene. Germline loops: CDR1 LGHDT, CDR2 YNNKEL (reference sequence). V dropped 2 bases and J dropped 5 bases, with 9 bases sitting between them. This CDR3 is 13 amino acids long. In DNA, the CDR3 is TGTGCCAGCAGCCAAATTGGTGGGTATGGCTACACCTTC. Translating it yields CASSQIGGYGYTF.

The chain uses TRBV11-2 and TRBJ1-2; weak D call: TRBD1 (5 bases). The germline V and J ends were trimmed by 5 bases and 2 bases, with 9 bases remaining between them. The CDR3 totals 13 residues. Germline loops: CDR1 SGHAT, CDR2 FQNNGV. The CDR3 DNA is TGTGCCAGCAGCCGGGGACGGAACTATGGCTACACCTTC. This codes for CASSRGRNYGYTF.

This clone was seen only once. V is TRBV5-8 and J is TRBJ2-1; 14 positions match TRBD2. The germline gives CDR1 SGHTS, CDR2 YDEGEE. V gave up 0 bases and J gave up 4 bases; unmatched junction bases: 12. This CDR3 is built from 20 residues. The CDR3 nucleotides are TGTGCCAGCAGCTTGGGTAGTCAGACTAGCGGGAGGGCCCCGTACAATGAGCAGTTCTTC. Its translation is CASSLGSQTSGRAPYNEQFF.

The V gene is TRBV1, the J gene TRBJ1-5; TRBD1 reflects the table's D call only, with no check against the DNA. TRBV1 is shown as a pseudogene. The CDR3 runs to 16 residues. The CDR3 sequence is CTSRPDLRGINQPQHF. The DNA for the CDR3 is TGCACCAGCAGACCGGACCTCAGGGGGATCAATCAGCCCCAGCATTTT.

This chain's CDR3 is CASSFVGGIDTQYF. CDR3 coding DNA: TGTGCCAGCAGCTTCGTGGGAGGTATAGATACGCAGTATTTT. The rearrangement uses TRBV7-2 and TRBJ2-3; tentatively, D is TRBD2 (6 bases). Trimming removed 3 bases at V and 5 bases at J, with 12 bases between. The CDR3 totals 14 residues. Germline V gene data show CDR1 as SGHTA and CDR2 as FQGNSA. The full variable domain, completed using reference TRBV7-2 and TRBJ2-3, is GAGVSQSPSNKVTEKGKDVELRCDPISGHTALYWYRQSLGQGLEFLIYFQGNSAPDKSGLPSDRFSAERTGGSVSTLTIQRTQQEDSAVYLCASSFVGGIDTQYFGPGTRLTVL.

The V gene is TRBV5-6, the J gene TRBJ1-2, with TRBD1 identical over 9 bases. This CDR3 comprises 15 residues. V was pared by 2 bases and J by 4 bases, with 6 bases of the junction left unmatched. In germline, CDR1 is SGHDT, CDR2 YYEEEE. The CDR3 reads CASSFSPGQGYGYTF. The CDR3 region has the DNA TGTGCCAGCAGCTTTTCTCCGGGACAGGGCTATGGCTACACCTTC.

CDR3 nucleotides: TGTGCAAGTCGCTTAGACCCCGGGGGCCTTAGCTCCTACGAGCAGTACTTC. Amino acids: CASRLDPGGLSSYEQYF. The chain recombines TRBV12-2 with TRBJ2-7. TRBV12-2 is reported as a pseudogene. This CDR3 spans 17 amino acids.

V and J are TRBV7-9 and TRBJ1-1; D uncertain. V lost 1 base to trimming and J lost 14 bases, with 8 bases between them. Germline V lookup: CDR1 SEHNR, CDR2 FQNEAQ (reference sequence). The CDR3 is 10 residues long. DNA for the CDR3: TGTGCCAGCAGCTTAGAGTCCGCCTTCTTT. This codes for CASSLESAFF.

The chain employs TRBV10-3 and TRBJ1-5, with 11 bases matching TRBD1. This CDR3 contains 16 residues. Germline assignment: CDR1 ENHRY and CDR2 SYGVKD. Trimming cost V 3 bases and J 4 bases; bases outside gene matches: 5. The CDR3 protein is CAISDGDRGGNQPQHF. CDR3 bases: TGTGCCATCAGTGATGGGGACAGGGGGGGAAATCAGCCCCAGCATTTT.